This passage covers 28 T cell receptor beta chains from one sample sequenced in a study of identifying expanded T cells in peripheral blood. Only in-frame clones appear in the TCRdb table, and some are missing; sequencing was by immunoSEQ multiplex PCR. The sample yields 120,000 or so clones, roughly 84% seen once. Sequenced material: blood. These receptors all come from a person aged 18 to 75 in good health.

The V gene is TRBV6-1, the J gene TRBJ2-1, with 7 bases matching TRBD1. The CDR3 has 12 residues. The J segment lost 6 bases and the V segment lost 8 bases, leaving 4 bases of the junction unmatched. CDR1 is MNHNS and CDR2 is SASEGT in the germline V gene. The CDR3 here is CASEGTVNEQFF. The CDR3 region has the DNA TGTGCCAGCGAAGGGACAGTCAATGAGCAGTTCTTC.

This chain uses TRBV6-5 with TRBJ1-2; TRBD1 is a possible D gene (5 bases). This CDR3 has 15 residues. Germline CDR1 MNHEY, CDR2 SVGAGI. Trimming removed 8 bases from V and 4 bases from J, with 20 bases in between. The CDR3 DNA reads as TGTGCCAGCCTCCCTTCCGAGGGGACCCCCTATGGCTACACCTTC. Translation: CASLPSEGTPYGYTF.

There are a few counts of this clone. J is TRBJ2-1 and V is TRBV5-1; D is undetermined. Germline-derived CDR1 and CDR2 are SGHRS and YFSETQ. V was trimmed by 0 bases and J by 6 bases, leaving 4 bases between them. The CDR3 extends over 12 amino acids. The CDR3 loop reads CASSLGSNEQFF. The DNA of the CDR3 is TGCGCCAGCAGCTTGGGCAGCAATGAGCAGTTCTTC.

The chain uses TRBV7-2 and TRBJ1-5; D call uncertain. The CDR3 is made up of 15 amino acids. Germline lookup yields CDR1 SGHTA and CDR2 FQGNSA. V lost 5 bases, J lost 5 bases, and 16 bases lay in between. Here the CDR3 reads CASSVGPGRDQPQHF. CDR3 in DNA: TGTGCCAGCAGCGTGGGCCCCGGAAGGGATCAGCCCCAGCATTTT.

V gene TRBV5-5 combines with J gene TRBJ2-1; D is undetermined. The V and J ends lost 3 bases and 7 bases respectively, with 17 bases between them. Germline V CDR1 and CDR2: SGHKS, YYEKEE (reference sequence). The CDR3 consists of 15 residues. Here the CDR3 DNA reads TGTGCCAGCAGCTCCACAGTTGATTTCGGGAATGAGCAGTTCTTC. Translating it yields CASSSTVDFGNEQFF. Together with reference TRBV5-5 and TRBJ2-1, the CDR3 gives the full variable domain: DAGVTQSPTHLIKTRGQQVTLRCSPISGHKSVSWYQQVLGQGPQFIFQYYEKEERGRGNFPDRFSARQFPNYSSELNVNALLLGDSALYLCASSSTVDFGNEQFFGPGTRLTVL.

The chain employs TRBV30 and TRBJ1-6; TRBD1 is a possible D gene (5 bases). CDR1 GTSNPN and CDR2 SVGIG come from the germline V gene (reference sequence). The CDR3 consists of 13 residues. V gave up 4 bases and J gave up 8 bases, with 12 bases separating them. CDR3 in amino acids: CAWMRGVDSPLHF. The DNA for the CDR3 is TGTGCCTGGATGCGGGGGGTAGATTCACCCCTCCACTTT.

The chain employs TRBV14 and TRBJ2-1; no firm D call. Germline V gives CDR1 SGHDN, CDR2 FVKESK. The ends were cut back, 5 bases at V and 7 bases at J, with 21 bases in the middle. CDR3 length: 16 amino acids. The CDR3 here is CASSSIQPMPVNEQFF. The CDR3, as DNA: TGTGCCAGCAGCTCCATACAGCCGATGCCGGTAAATGAGCAGTTCTTC. The variable domain in full, with the rest retrieved from reference TRBV14 and TRBJ2-1, is EAGVTQFPSHSVIEKGQTVTLRCDPISGHDNLYWYRRVMGKEIKFLLHFVKESKQDESGMPNNRFLAERTGGTYSTLKVQPAELEDSGVYFCASSSIQPMPVNEQFFGPGTRLTVL.

This clone was found a few times. The rearrangement links TRBV4-1 to TRBJ1-2; no clear D. Germline CDR1 MGHRA, CDR2 YSYEKL. V lost 4 bases, J lost 7 bases, and 16 bases lay in between. This CDR3 is 14 amino acids long. Here the CDR3 reads CASSPPTQGGGYTF. In DNA form, the CDR3 reads TGCGCCAGCAGCCCCCCGACCCAAGGAGGTGGCTACACCTTC.

The chain is built from TRBV7-9 and TRBJ1-2, with TRBD1 as a possible D gene (6 bases). CDR3 length equals 13 residues. V lost 4 bases, J lost 8 bases, and 14 bases lay in between. The V gene's germline CDR1 is SEHNR and CDR2 FQNEAQ (reference sequence). As DNA, the CDR3 is TGTGCCAGCAGCTCCTGGGGGGGGCACGGCTACACCTTC. Its protein product is CASSSWGGHGYTF.

The chain recombines TRBV12-5 with TRBJ1-2; D is undetermined. V shed 5 bases and J shed 3 bases, with 13 bases lying between them. Germline lookup yields CDR1 LGHNT and CDR2 FRNRAP. There are 14 residues in the CDR3. The DNA of the CDR3 is TGTGCTAGTGGTCCCCTCATCTGGGACTATGGCTACACCTTC. Amino acid sequence: CASGPLIWDYGYTF. The entire variable domain, with the rest obtained from reference TRBV12-5 and TRBJ1-2, is as follows: DARVTQTPRHKVTEMGQEVTMRCQPILGHNTVFWYRQTMMQGLELLAYFRNRAPLDDSGMPKDRFSAEMPDATLATLKIQPSEPRDSAVYFCASGPLIWDYGYTFGSGTRLTVV.

J is TRBJ2-3 and V is TRBV7-9; D uncertain. The V end lost 1 base, the J end lost 1 base, and 6 bases lay between the germline ends. Germline CDR1 and CDR2: SEHNR and FQNEAQ (reference sequence). The CDR3 is 14 residues long. CDR3: CASSLDPRTDTQYF. CDR3 bases: TGTGCCAGCAGCTTAGATCCCCGCACAGATACGCAGTATTTT.

The rearrangement joins TRBV13 to TRBJ2-1; 8 positions match TRBD1. CDR1 is PRHDT, CDR2 FYEKMQ, per germline (reference sequence). The CDR3 has 17 residues. Trimming at V came to 1 base and at J to 0 bases, leaving 5 bases not matched to a gene. The CDR3 nucleotides read TGTGCCAGCAGCTTAGAGGGACAGGCGAGCTCCTACAATGAGCAGTTCTTC. Its translation is CASSLEGQASSYNEQFF.

This rearrangement joins TRBV7-2 to TRBJ2-5; 7 positions agree with TRBD2. Unmatched junction bases numbered 10, after V lost 5 bases and J lost 4 bases. The CDR3 loop spans 15 amino acids. Germline assignment: CDR1 SGHTA and CDR2 FQGNSA. The CDR3 region is CASSPHAPGGETQYF. The CDR3 coding sequence is TGTGCCAGCAGCCCCCACGCCCCGGGGGGAGAGACCCAGTACTTC.

The chain has TRBV5-8 and TRBJ1-2; D not certain. The CDR3 consists of 15 residues. Deletions cut 2 bases from V and 8 bases from J, with 19 bases between. Germline V gene sequence: CDR1 SGHTS, CDR2 YDEGEE. The CDR3, as DNA: TGTGCCAGCAGCTTAAGGGCTGGCAGACTTGGGGGCTACACCTTC. This translates into CASSLRAGRLGGYTF.

This sequence joins TRBV6-1 and TRBJ1-4; the D is unclear. The germline CDR1 and CDR2 sequences are MNHNS and SASEGT. CDR3 length: 12 residues. The V end was cut by 2 bases, the J end by 6 bases, with 4 bases between. The CDR3 DNA reads as TGTGCCAGCAGTGAATACTATGAAAAACTGTTTTTT. Amino acid sequence: CASSEYYEKLFF.

The gene calls are TRBV4-1 and TRBJ2-1; TRBD1 aligns across 12 bases. The CDR3 is 14 amino acids. With V trimmed by 1 base and J by 10 bases, 2 bases remained unmatched. Germline assignment: CDR1 MGHRA and CDR2 YSYEKL. The CDR3 spells CASSQAGQGAEQFF. CDR3 nucleotides: TGCGCCAGCAGCCAAGCGGGACAGGGGGCCGAGCAGTTCTTC.

The chain couples TRBV11-2 to TRBJ1-2, with D hard to call. Per germline, CDR1 SGHAT and CDR2 FQNNGV. The length of the CDR3 is 18 residues. V was shortened by 5 bases and J by 0 bases, with 22 bases between the two germline ends. CDR3 DNA sequence: TGTGCCAGCAGCCCCTTGCCGGGGATTGAACCAACTAACTATGGCTACACCTTC. This translates into CASSPLPGIEPTNYGYTF.

The chain recombines TRBV13 with TRBJ1-2; the D gene is possibly TRBD1 (5 bases). The germline V and J ends were trimmed by 6 bases and 2 bases, with 7 bases remaining between them. Germline-derived CDR1 and CDR2 are PRHDT and FYEKMQ (reference sequence). The CDR3 runs to 12 residues. The CDR3 nucleotides are TGTGCCAGCAGTTGGGGGAACTATGGCTACACCTTC. As protein: CASSWGNYGYTF.

This chain connects TRBV5-5 to TRBJ1-1; D remains unclear. Per the germline V gene, CDR1 is SGHKS and CDR2 is YYEKEE (reference sequence). V lost 1 base and J lost 0, with 16 bases in between. The CDR3 has 17 amino acids. This CDR3 reads CASSLKLFGIMNTEAFF. As DNA, the CDR3 is TGTGCCAGCAGCTTGAAGTTGTTTGGGATTATGAACACTGAAGCTTTCTTT.

The chain employs TRBV27 and TRBJ2-4, with D possibly TRBD2 on 5 matching bases. V shed 6 bases and J shed 1 base, with 10 bases lying between them. The CDR3 length is 14 residues. Germline V gene sequence: CDR1 MNHEY, CDR2 SMNVEV (reference sequence). Here the CDR3 reads CASSPSGAKNIQYF. Here the CDR3 DNA reads TGTGCCAGCAGCCCCTCGGGGGCCAAAAACATTCAGTACTTC.

The gene calls are TRBV7-2 and TRBJ2-7; TRBD1 is a possible D gene (5 bases). The CDR3 covers 15 residues. The ends were cut back, 0 bases at V and 1 base at J, with 10 bases in the middle. Per the germline V gene, CDR1 is SGHTA and CDR2 is FQGNSA. In DNA, the CDR3 is TGTGCCAGCAGCTTAGCTGACAGTCGGTCCTACGAGCAGTACTTC. Translated: CASSLADSRSYEQYF.

The CDR3 is CASSNQGNTQYF. The CDR3 DNA reads as TGTGCCAGCAGCAACCAGGGAAATACGCAGTATTTT. This chain links TRBV7-8 with TRBJ2-3; D may be TRBD1 (5 bases). V dropped 5 bases and J dropped 7 bases, with 10 bases sitting between them. Germline V lookup: CDR1 SGHVS, CDR2 FQNEAQ. The CDR3 covers 12 residues.

The gene calls are TRBV6-1 and TRBJ2-7, with D unclear. Per the germline V gene, CDR1 is MNHNS and CDR2 is SASEGT. Trimming removed 0 bases from V and 1 base from J, with 13 bases in between. The CDR3 covers 16 residues. CDR3 loop: CASSEAVIRVSYEQYF. DNA for the CDR3: TGTGCCAGCAGTGAAGCGGTCATTAGGGTATCCTACGAGCAGTACTTC.

The gene calls are TRBV11-2 and TRBJ2-7, with 8 bases that match TRBD2. The ends lost 5 bases at V and 2 bases at J; junction bases unmatched: 11. Germline CDR1 and CDR2: SGHAT and FQNNGV. The CDR3 is 16 residues long. CDR3 loop: CASSLLKVAGTYEQYF. CDR3 bases: TGTGCCAGCAGCCTCCTAAAGGTAGCGGGGACCTACGAGCAGTACTTC.

The gene calls are TRBV5-8 and TRBJ1-2, with D hard to call. The CDR3 contains 12 residues. V lost 3 bases and J lost 2, with 5 bases in between. Germline V CDR1 and CDR2: SGHTS, YDEGEE. CDR3: CASSWENYGYTF. The CDR3 DNA follows: TGTGCCAGCAGCTGGGAGAACTATGGCTACACCTTC.

The chain carries TRBV11-3 and TRBJ1-1; D possibly corresponds to TRBD1 (6 bases). CDR3 length equals 14 residues. Germline CDR1 reads SGHNT; CDR2 reads YENEEA. V gave up 6 bases and J gave up 11 bases, with 22 bases separating them. CDR3 bases: TGTGCCAGCAGTTCTTCCCAAGGGACACCTGTCGCTTTCTTT. Protein: CASSSSQGTPVAFF.

The gene calls are TRBV5-1 and TRBJ1-2, with 9 bases aligning to TRBD1. J was trimmed by 1 base and V by 4 bases; bases with no gene match: 5. The CDR3 runs 15 residues. Germline V gives CDR1 SGHRS, CDR2 YFSETQ. The CDR3 region has the DNA TGCGCCAGCAGCACAGGACAGGGGAATAACTATGGCTACACCTTC. This codes for CASSTGQGNNYGYTF.

This clone was recorded only once. J is TRBJ2-2 and V is TRBV19; 7 bases match TRBD1. The V and J ends lost 7 bases and 0 bases, in that order; junction bases with no gene match: 5. Germline values: CDR1 LNHDA, CDR2 SQIVND (reference sequence). The CDR3 has 15 residues. CDR3 coding DNA: TGTGCCAGTACCCCCGGGACAGCGAACACCGGGGAGCTGTTTTTT. This gives the protein CASTPGTANTGELFF.